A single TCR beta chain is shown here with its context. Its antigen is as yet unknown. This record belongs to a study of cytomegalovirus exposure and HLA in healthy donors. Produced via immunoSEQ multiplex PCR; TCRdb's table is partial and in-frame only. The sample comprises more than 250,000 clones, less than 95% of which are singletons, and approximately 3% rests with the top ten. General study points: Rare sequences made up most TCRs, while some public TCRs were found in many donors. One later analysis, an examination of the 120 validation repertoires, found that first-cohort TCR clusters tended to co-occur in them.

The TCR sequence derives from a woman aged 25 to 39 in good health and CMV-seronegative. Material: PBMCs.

CDR3 nucleotides: TGTGCCAGCAAACGCCGGGACATCAGGAACGAGCAGTACTTC. Translating it yields CASKRRDIRNEQYF. The V and J genes are TRBV28 and TRBJ2-7; D possibly corresponds to TRBD1 (6 bases). CDR3 length equals 14 residues. Per the germline V gene, CDR1 is MDHEN and CDR2 is SYDVKM. The ends were cut back, 7 bases at V and 5 bases at J, with 18 bases in the middle. The full variable domain, its missing parts supplied by reference TRBV28 and TRBJ2-7, is DVKVTQSSRYLVKRTGEKVFLECVQDMDHENMFWYRQDPGLGLRLIYFSYDVKMKEKGDIPEGYSVSREKKERFSLILESASTNQTSMYLCASKRRDIRNEQYFGPGTRLTVT.